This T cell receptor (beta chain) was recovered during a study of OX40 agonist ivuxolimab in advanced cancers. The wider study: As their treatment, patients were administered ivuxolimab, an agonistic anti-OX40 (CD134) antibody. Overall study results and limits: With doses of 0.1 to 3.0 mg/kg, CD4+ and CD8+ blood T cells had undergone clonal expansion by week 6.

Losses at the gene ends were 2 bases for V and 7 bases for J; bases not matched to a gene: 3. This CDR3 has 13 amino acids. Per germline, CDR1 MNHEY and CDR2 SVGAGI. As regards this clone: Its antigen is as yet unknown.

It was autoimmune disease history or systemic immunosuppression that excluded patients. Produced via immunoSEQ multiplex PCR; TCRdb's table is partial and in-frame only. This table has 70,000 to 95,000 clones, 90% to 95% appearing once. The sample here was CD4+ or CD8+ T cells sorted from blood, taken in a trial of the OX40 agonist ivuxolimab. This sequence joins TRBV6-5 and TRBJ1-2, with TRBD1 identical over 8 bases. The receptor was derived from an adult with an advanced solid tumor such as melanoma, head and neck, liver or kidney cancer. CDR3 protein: CASSYRTGFGYTF. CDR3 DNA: TGTGCCAGCAGTTACCGGACAGGGTTTGGCTACACCTTC.